One and the same sample provided the 27 T cell receptor beta chains below, sequenced in a study of cytomegalovirus exposure and HLA in healthy donors. 13 Jbeta primers and 60 Vbeta primers were used for the PCR. Sequencing used immunoSEQ multiplex PCR; TCRdb keeps in-frame clones, though not all of them. The sample lists about 130,000 clones, 50% to 75% occurring once. Sequenced material: PBMCs. Every receptor here comes from a woman aged 35 to 49 in good health and CMV-seronegative.

The V call is TRBV5-8, the J call TRBJ1-1; D call uncertain. The germline V and J ends were trimmed by 5 bases and 1 base, with 9 bases remaining between them. CDR3 length: 13 residues. Per germline, CDR1 SGHTS and CDR2 YDEGEE. CDR3 loop: CASSPKRNTEAFF. CDR3 nucleotides: TGTGCCAGCAGTCCCAAGCGGAACACTGAAGCTTTCTTT.

This clone came up a few times. The chain links TRBV19 to TRBJ2-5; weak D call: TRBD1 (6 bases). The length of the CDR3 is 13 residues. CDR1 and CDR2 from the germline V gene are LNHDA and SQIVND (reference sequence). The V end was cut by 4 bases, the J end by 2 bases, with 8 bases between. As DNA, the CDR3 is TGTGCCAGTAGTAGGACAGTACAAGAGACCCAGTACTTC. This codes for CASSRTVQETQYF.

V is TRBV19 and J is TRBJ1-5, with 8 bases lining up with TRBD1. There are 13 residues in the CDR3. With 9 bases clipped from V and 3 bases from J, the junction kept 4 bases outside the gene matches. The germline V gene encodes CDR1 LNHDA and CDR2 SQIVND (reference sequence). The CDR3 bases are TGTGCCAGCGGGGACAGGCACAATCAGCCCCAGCATTTT. It codes for CASGDRHNQPQHF.

The V and J genes are TRBV19 and TRBJ2-5; 7 bases agree with TRBD2. CDR3 length equals 15 residues. Germline assignment: CDR1 LNHDA and CDR2 SQIVND (reference sequence). With 9 bases clipped from V and 5 bases from J, the junction kept 15 bases outside the gene matches. The CDR3 DNA reads TGTGCCAGCGGGGTGAGCGGGGCGCTAGGGGAGACCCAGTACTTC. Translated: CASGVSGALGETQYF.

J is TRBJ2-7 and V is TRBV19, with a weak D call TRBD1 (6 bases). The CDR3 has 13 amino acids. In germline, CDR1 is LNHDA, CDR2 SQIVND (reference sequence). Trimming took 9 bases from V and 3 from J, leaving 15 bases between them. In nucleotides, the CDR3 is TGTGCCAGCTTCGGACTCAGGGGCTACGAGCAGTACTTC. Translation: CASFGLRGYEQYF.

This clone was seen a few times. The V and J genes are TRBV5-1 and TRBJ1-1; TRBD1 matches 7 bases. Trimming took 1 base from V and 11 from J; bases not matched to a gene: 5. The CDR3 contains 12 residues. Germline CDR1 is SGHRS and CDR2 is YFSETQ. The CDR3 region has the DNA TGCGCCAGCAGCTTGACAGGGGAAGAGGCTTTCTTT. It yields the protein CASSLTGEEAFF.

This chain joins TRBV4-1 and TRBJ1-4; D unclear. The CDR3 is 17 residues long. Trimming shortened V by 4 bases and J by 0 bases, and 15 bases separated the two germline ends. Looked up from germline, CDR1 is MGHRA and CDR2 is YSYEKL. The CDR3 coding sequence is TGCGCCAGCAGCCCATCTTTTGTAGGAGCAACTAATGAAAAACTGTTTTTT. The encoded protein is CASSPSFVGATNEKLFF.

In its sample, this clone was seen a few times. The chain combines TRBV6-1 with TRBJ1-1, with D unresolved. CDR3 length: 15 residues. Germline V gene data show CDR1 as MNHNS and CDR2 as SASEGT. Trimming removed 5 bases from V and 7 bases from J, with 20 bases in between. The CDR3 sequence: CASSLPGTQAGEAFF. The CDR3 region has the DNA TGTGCCAGCAGTCTCCCGGGAACCCAGGCAGGTGAAGCTTTCTTT.

The chain is built from TRBV30 and TRBJ2-5; 9 bases agree with TRBD1. The CDR3 has 15 residues. J lost 4 bases, V lost 4 bases, and 10 bases had no gene match. Looked up from germline, CDR1 is GTSNPN and CDR2 is SVGIG (reference sequence). CDR3 sequence (DNA): TGTGCCTGGAAAGACGGTACGACAGGGGGAGAGACCCAGTACTTC. This codes for CAWKDGTTGGETQYF.

The chain joins TRBV25-1 to TRBJ2-1, with 10 bases aligning to TRBD2. This CDR3 contains 16 residues. The V segment lost 6 bases and the J segment 7 bases; nucleotides outside the gene matches: 12. The germline V gene encodes CDR1 MGHDK and CDR2 SYGVNS. For the CDR3, the DNA is TGTGCCAGCAGCGATACCGGGACTAGCGCCCTTAATGAGCAGTTCTTC. Its translation: CASSDTGTSALNEQFF.

The chain employs TRBV7-9 and TRBJ1-4, with 8 bases aligning to TRBD1. The CDR3 spans 15 residues. Germline values: CDR1 SEHNR, CDR2 FQNEAQ (reference sequence). V lost 6 bases to trimming and J lost 8 bases; unmatched junction nucleotides: 11. The CDR3 sequence: CASSSNRGKGEKLFF. The DNA for the CDR3 is TGTGCCAGCAGTTCGAACAGGGGGAAGGGCGAAAAACTGTTTTTT.

J is TRBJ2-2 and V is TRBV7-9, with D hard to call. V was trimmed by 4 bases and J by 2 bases, leaving 5 bases between them. Germline lookup yields CDR1 SEHNR and CDR2 FQNEAQ (reference sequence). This CDR3 contains 13 residues. The CDR3 region has the DNA TGTGCCAGCAGCTCTCTCAACACCGGGGAGCTGTTTTTT. The encoded protein is CASSSLNTGELFF.

This rearrangement joins TRBV19 to TRBJ2-2; a weak D match, TRBD1 (6 bases). CDR1 is LNHDA and CDR2 is SQIVND in the germline V gene (reference sequence). V lost 5 bases and J lost 1, with 14 bases in between. The CDR3 extends over 16 amino acids. CDR3 DNA: TGTGCCAGTAGTGTTACGGGACACCAGAACACCGGGGAGCTGTTTTTT. Residues: CASSVTGHQNTGELFF.

This chain uses TRBV18 with TRBJ1-2, with unresolved D. Germline lookup yields CDR1 KGHSH and CDR2 LQKENI. The CDR3 totals 14 residues. The V and J ends lost 3 bases and 4 bases respectively, with 12 bases between them. The CDR3 nucleotides are TGTGCCAGCTCACCTGACGGGCGGGGCTATGGCTACACCTTC. Amino acid sequence: CASSPDGRGYGYTF.

The genes are TRBV30 and TRBJ1-1, with D tentatively TRBD1 (5 bases). Germline V lookup: CDR1 GTSNPN, CDR2 SVGIG (reference sequence). V was shortened by 6 bases and J by 1 base, with 12 bases between the two germline ends. There are 13 residues in the CDR3. In DNA form, the CDR3 reads TGTGCCTGCCTCAGGGATTGGAACACTGAAGCTTTCTTT. The encoded protein is CACLRDWNTEAFF.

This clone was seen more than once but under ten times. The chain employs TRBV14 and TRBJ1-1, with D hard to call. The CDR3 has 14 amino acids. CDR1 and CDR2 (germline): SGHDN, FVKESK. V gave up 6 bases and J gave up 1 base, with 12 bases separating them. The CDR3 nucleotides read TGTGCCAGCAGACCCCAGGCCACGAACACTGAAGCTTTCTTT. Protein sequence: CASRPQATNTEAFF.

This clone was counted a single time. The chain has TRBV4-1 and TRBJ1-1; TRBD1 aligns across 7 bases. This CDR3 region has 17 residues. V lost 0 bases and J lost 5; bases outside the gene matches: 12. Germline V gene lookup returns CDR1 MGHRA and CDR2 YSYEKL. CDR3 loop: CASSQDKSTGTYTEAFF. Written as DNA, the CDR3 is TGCGCCAGCAGCCAAGATAAGTCGACAGGGACATATACTGAAGCTTTCTTT.

V usage is TRBV7-2 and J usage is TRBJ1-1; D possibly corresponds to TRBD1 (6 bases). Germline V CDR1 and CDR2: SGHTA, FQGNSA. Trimming cost V 6 bases and J 3 bases, with 14 bases left between them. The CDR3 contains 14 residues. The CDR3 loop is CASSWRGGDTEAFF. DNA for the CDR3: TGTGCCAGCAGTTGGAGGGGGGGGGACACTGAAGCTTTCTTT.

The J gene is TRBJ1-1, the V gene TRBV11-2; the match to TRBD1 covers 8 bases. The ends lost 7 bases at V and 5 bases at J; junction bases unmatched: 6. This CDR3 region has 13 residues. Germline CDR1 SGHAT, CDR2 FQNNGV. The CDR3 DNA reads as TGTGCCAGCACCCGTGACAGGGGAACTGAAGCTTTCTTT. Translated, it gives CASTRDRGTEAFF.

The rearrangement uses TRBV7-9 and TRBJ2-7; D perhaps matches TRBD2 (5 bases). CDR3 length: 14 residues. Trimming pared 2 bases from V and 2 bases from J, leaving 10 bases between. Looked up from germline, CDR1 is SEHNR and CDR2 is FQNEAQ (reference sequence). The CDR3 bases are TGTGCCAGCAGCTTAAACGGGAAGCCCTACGAGCAGTACTTC. Translated: CASSLNGKPYEQYF.

The V and J genes are TRBV6-5 and TRBJ2-7; D is perhaps TRBD2 (6 bases). Trimming removed 2 bases at V and 6 bases at J, with 17 bases between. Germline values: CDR1 MNHEY, CDR2 SVGAGI. CDR3 length: 15 amino acids. The CDR3 sequence is CASSYDVRERSEQYF. For the CDR3, the DNA is TGTGCCAGCAGTTACGACGTTCGGGAGAGGAGCGAGCAGTACTTC.

CDR3 bases: TGTGCCTGGAGGAACCGCGTGAACACTGAAGCTTTCTTT. It translates to CAWRNRVNTEAFF. The gene calls are TRBV30 and TRBJ1-1; D remains ambiguous. The CDR3 consists of 13 residues. CDR1 and CDR2 from the germline V gene are GTSNPN and SVGIG (reference sequence). V was shortened by 3 bases and J by 0 bases, with 8 bases between the two germline ends.

This clone has more than one count but fewer than ten. The chain recombines TRBV25-1 with TRBJ1-1; D gene uncertain. V lost 3 bases to trimming and J lost 4 bases, with 3 bases between them. This CDR3 has 11 amino acids. The germline CDR1 and CDR2 sequences are MGHDK and SYGVNS. CDR3 DNA sequence: TGTGCCAGCAGTGATCTCACTGAAGCTTTCTTT. This sequence encodes CASSDLTEAFF. Supplemented by reference TRBV25-1 and TRBJ1-1, the full variable domain reads EADIYQTPRYLVIGTGKKITLECSQTMGHDKMYWYQQDPGMELHLIHYSYGVNSTEKGDLSSESTVSRIRTEHFPLTLESARPSHTSQYLCASSDLTEAFFGQGTRLTVV.

This rearrangement joins TRBV11-2 to TRBJ2-5; 11 bases are shared with TRBD1. The J call could be wrong; TRBJ2-7 is a better fit for the DNA end. Germline loops: CDR1 SGHAT, CDR2 FQNNGV. This CDR3 region has 14 residues. The CDR3 region has the DNA TGTGCCAGCAGCCCCGGGACAGGGGGGTTCGAGCAGTACTTC. Amino acids: CASSPGTGGFEQYF.

V usage is TRBV29-1 and J usage is TRBJ2-7; 9 nucleotides line up with TRBD2. The V and J ends lost 3 bases and 6 bases, in that order; junction bases with no gene match: 3. CDR3 length: 12 amino acids. Germline lookup yields CDR1 SQVTM and CDR2 ANQGSEA. The CDR3 loop reads CSVERGGIEQYF. In DNA form, the CDR3 reads TGCAGCGTTGAGCGGGGGGGGATCGAGCAGTACTTC.

In its sample, this clone was seen a few times. This rearrangement joins TRBV5-1 to TRBJ1-3; 10 nucleotides match TRBD1. CDR1 and CDR2 (germline): SGHRS, YFSETQ. The junction had 7 bases not matched to a gene; V was cut back by 7 bases and J by 3 bases. CDR3 length: 15 residues. This CDR3 reads CASGETGGFGNTIYF. The CDR3 nucleotides are TGCGCCAGCGGGGAGACAGGGGGCTTTGGAAACACCATATATTTT. Full variable domain (missing parts from reference TRBV5-1 and TRBJ1-3): KAGVTQTPRYLIKTRGQQVTLSCSPISGHRSVSWYQQTPGQGLQFLFEYFSETQRNKGNFPGRFSGRQFSNSRSEMNVSTLELGDSALYLCASGETGGFGNTIYFGEGSWLTVV.

The chain carries TRBV4-2 and TRBJ1-1; TRBD1 agrees at 10 bases. This CDR3 is built from 17 residues. The ends lost 3 bases at V and 4 bases at J; junction bases unmatched: 11. Germline CDR1 reads LGHNA; CDR2 reads YNFKEQ. The CDR3 DNA reads TGTGCCAGCAGCCAGGGATCGGCGGGACAGGGGCTCACTGAAGCTTTCTTT. Translated: CASSQGSAGQGLTEAFF.